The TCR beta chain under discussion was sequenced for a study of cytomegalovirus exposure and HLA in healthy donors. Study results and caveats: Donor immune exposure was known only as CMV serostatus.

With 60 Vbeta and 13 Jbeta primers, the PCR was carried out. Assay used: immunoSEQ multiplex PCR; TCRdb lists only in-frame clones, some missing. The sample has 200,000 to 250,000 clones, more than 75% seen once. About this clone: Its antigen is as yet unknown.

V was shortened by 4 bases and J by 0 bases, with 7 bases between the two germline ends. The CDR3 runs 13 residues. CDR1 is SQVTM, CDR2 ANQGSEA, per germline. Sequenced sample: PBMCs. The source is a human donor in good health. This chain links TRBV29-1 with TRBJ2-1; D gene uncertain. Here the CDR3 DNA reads TGCAGCGTTGCCGGTAGCTCCTACAATGAGCAGTTCTTC. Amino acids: CSVAGSSYNEQFF.